These 2 T cell receptor beta chains share one sample of origin, sequenced in a study of blood T cells in healthy people across ages. A J-beta primer mix and a sample-barcoded 5' primer were used in a second PCR of roughly 6 to 11 cycles. MiXCR was run by TCRdb on the 5' RACE reads, yielding one entry per CDR3 protein. Of about 2 million distinct CDR3 sequences listed, about 50% are singletons. The specimen sequenced was blood. Receptors originate from a woman in her 40s in good health.

V and J are TRBV4-3 and TRBJ2-3, with D possibly being TRBD2 (6 bases). The CDR3 covers 17 residues. Germline CDR1 reads LGHNA; CDR2 reads YSLEER. Between the trimmed V and J ends, which lost 3 bases and 5 bases, there was a span of 21 bases. The CDR3 nucleotides are TGCGCCAGCAGCCACCGACTAGTCGGGTTGAGGGGAGATACGCAGTATTTT. This encodes CASSHRLVGLRGDTQYF.

The chain recombines TRBV6-1 with TRBJ2-4; no firm D call. The CDR3 has 12 amino acids. The germline gives CDR1 MNHNS, CDR2 SASEGT. Trimming took off 11 bases at V and 0 bases at J, with 8 bases between the two ends. The chain's CDR3 is CAVRLAKNIQYF. In nucleotides, the CDR3 is TGTGCCGTCCGGCTAGCCAAAAACATTCAGTACTTC.